This T cell receptor (beta chain) was sequenced during a study of cytomegalovirus exposure and HLA in healthy donors. Findings of the study overall: The study found most TCR sequences rare, yet found some public TCRs in many donors. According to a later analysis, TCR clusters from the first cohort tended to co-occur in the 120 or so validation repertoires.

The CDR3 has 23 residues. The germline V and J ends were trimmed by 5 bases and 4 bases, with 38 bases remaining between them. The germline CDR1 and CDR2 sequences are MDHEN and SYDVKM. On this clone: The target antigen is unknown.

Clones were read by immunoSEQ multiplex PCR, and TCRdb kept only the in-frame ones, dropping some. Among 200,000 to 300,000 clones, around 88% were seen once, and the ten largest hold roughly 1.2%. Sequencing was carried out using PBMCs. The TCR was taken from a woman in her twenties or thirties in good health and CMV-seropositive. J is TRBJ1-4 and V is TRBV28; perhaps TRBD1 as D (5 bases). CDR3 protein: CASSSMGTTVRDAGGELNEKLFF. The CDR3 bases are TGTGCCAGCAGTAGTATGGGGACTACAGTAAGGGACGCCGGTGGGGAGCTTAATGAAAAACTGTTTTTT.